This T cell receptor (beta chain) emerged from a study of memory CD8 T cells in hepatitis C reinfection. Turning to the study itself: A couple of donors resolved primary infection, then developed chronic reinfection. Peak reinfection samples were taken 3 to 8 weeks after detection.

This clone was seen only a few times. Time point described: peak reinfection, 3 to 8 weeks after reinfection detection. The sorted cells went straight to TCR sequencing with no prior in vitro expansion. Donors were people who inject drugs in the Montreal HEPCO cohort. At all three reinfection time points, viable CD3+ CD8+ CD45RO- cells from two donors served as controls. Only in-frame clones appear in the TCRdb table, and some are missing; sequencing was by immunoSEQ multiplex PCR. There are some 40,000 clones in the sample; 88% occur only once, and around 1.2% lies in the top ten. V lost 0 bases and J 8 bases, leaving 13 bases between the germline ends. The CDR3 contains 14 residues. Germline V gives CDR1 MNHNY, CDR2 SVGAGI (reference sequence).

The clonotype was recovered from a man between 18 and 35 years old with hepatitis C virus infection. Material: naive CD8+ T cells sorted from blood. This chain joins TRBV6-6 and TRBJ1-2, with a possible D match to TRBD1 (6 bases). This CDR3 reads CASSYSSQGSGYTF. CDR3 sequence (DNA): TGTGCCAGCAGTTACTCGAGTCAGGGGAGCGGCTACACCTTC.